Each of the 31 T cell receptor beta chains below was sequenced from the same sample in a study of T-cell reconstitution after alpha-beta-depleted transplantation in children. As it was prepared, the TCRbeta library received unique molecular identifiers. TCRdb processed the PCR reads anew with MiXCR; each CDR3 protein has one entry. Altogether about 900,000 distinct CDR3 sequences are present, around 30% being singletons, with the ten largest covering roughly 28%. This material consisted of PBMCs, mostly from graft donor cells, taken 360 days after TCRalphabeta/CD19-depleted stem cell transplant. The receptors derive from a boy less than two years old who had a stem cell transplant for SCID, so the T cells may come from the graft donor.

The chain combines TRBV12-3 or TRBV12-4 with TRBJ2-7; the D gene is possibly TRBD2 (6 bases). V shed 0 bases and J shed 3 bases, with 15 bases lying between them. The CDR3 extends over 16 amino acids. The CDR3 loop reads CASSLARRGHLYEQYF. Written as DNA, the CDR3 is TGTGCCAGCAGTTTAGCGCGGCGGGGCCACCTCTACGAGCAGTACTTC.

The chain uses TRBV5-1 and TRBJ1-1, with a possible D match to TRBD1 (6 bases). The ends were cut back, 5 bases at V and 5 bases at J, with 13 bases in the middle. The CDR3 is 13 residues long. From germline, CDR1 is SGHRS and CDR2 YFSETQ. For the CDR3, the DNA is TGCGCCAGCAGTAGGGGGGCGCGGACTGAAGCTTTCTTT. Translating gives CASSRGARTEAFF. The whole variable domain, remainder taken from reference TRBV5-1 and TRBJ1-1, is KAGVTQTPRYLIKTRGQQVTLSCSPISGHRSVSWYQQTPGQGLQFLFEYFSETQRNKGNFPGRFSGRQFSNSRSEMNVSTLELGDSALYLCASSRGARTEAFFGQGTRLTVV.

The rearrangement uses TRBV12-3 or TRBV12-4 and TRBJ2-7, with 7 bases identical to TRBD2. Losses at the gene ends were 1 base for V and 2 bases for J; bases not matched to a gene: 5. The CDR3 runs to 15 residues. The CDR3, as DNA: TGTGCCAGCAGTTTAGTGGAGGGGAGGGCCTACGAGCAGTACTTC. As protein: CASSLVEGRAYEQYF.

This chain uses TRBV11-2 with TRBJ2-7; possible D gene TRBD2, 6 bases. The CDR3 covers 16 residues. Per the germline V gene, CDR1 is SGHAT and CDR2 is FQNNGV. Trimming cost V 2 bases and J 7 bases, with 21 bases left between them. CDR3 in amino acids: CASSLRSQRPGEEQYF. The CDR3 nucleotides are TGTGCCAGCAGCTTAAGGTCTCAGAGACCGGGGGAAGAGCAGTACTTC.

This chain joins TRBV3-1 and TRBJ2-5, with D tentatively TRBD1 or TRBD2 (6 bases each). This CDR3 region has 13 residues. From germline, CDR1 is LGHDT and CDR2 YNNKEL (reference sequence). V shed 4 bases and J shed 5 bases, with 11 bases lying between them. For the CDR3, the DNA is TGTGCCAGCAGCCGGGAAGGGGGGGAGACCCAGTACTTC. Translated, it gives CASSREGGETQYF.

The V and J genes are TRBV29-1 and TRBJ2-1; D perhaps matches TRBD2 (6 bases). In germline, CDR1 is SQVTM, CDR2 ANQGSEA. Trimming removed 5 bases from V and 4 bases from J, with 21 bases in between. CDR3 length: 16 residues. CDR3 loop: CSVSGIWGEFYNEQFF. CDR3 DNA: TGCAGCGTTAGCGGCATCTGGGGGGAGTTTTACAATGAGCAGTTCTTC.

The J gene is TRBJ1-2, the V gene TRBV5-1; the D gene is possibly TRBD1 (5 bases). This CDR3 has 13 residues. Trimming left V 4 bases short and J 2 bases short, with 9 bases between. Germline CDR1 and CDR2: SGHRS and YFSETQ. The CDR3 sequence is CASSPRDNYGYTF. The CDR3 DNA sequence: TGCGCCAGCAGCCCCCGGGACAACTATGGCTACACCTTC.

The V and J genes are TRBV5-1 and TRBJ2-3, with D tentatively TRBD2 (6 bases). CDR1 is SGHRS, CDR2 YFSETQ, per germline. V was pared by 0 bases and J by 4 bases, with 9 bases between. The length of the CDR3 is 14 residues. The CDR3 DNA sequence: TGCGCCAGCAGCTTGGTTAGCGGAGCAGATACGCAGTATTTT. Its translation is CASSLVSGADTQYF.

The sample holds a few counts of this clonotype. CDR3: CSVAGTGGRGNQPQHF. The CDR3 DNA reads TGCAGCGTTGCGGGAACAGGGGGCAGGGGCAATCAGCCCCAGCATTTT. The J gene is TRBJ1-5, the V gene TRBV29-1, with 9 bases aligning to TRBD1. Per germline, CDR1 SQVTM and CDR2 ANQGSEA. This CDR3 is 16 amino acids long. V was pared by 4 bases and J by 2 bases, with 9 bases of the junction left unmatched.

This clonotype was seen a handful of times. The genes are TRBV7-2 and TRBJ2-1; 7 nucleotides line up with TRBD2. This CDR3 has 17 residues. The V segment lost 1 base and the J segment 1 base; nucleotides outside the gene matches: 7. Germline assignment: CDR1 SGHTA and CDR2 FQGNSA. Here the CDR3 DNA reads TGTGCCAGCAGCTTAGGGTTTCCGGGGGGATCCTACAATGAGCAGTTCTTC. Protein: CASSLGFPGGSYNEQFF.

V and J are TRBV20-1 and TRBJ1-5; D remains unclear. This CDR3 region has 14 residues. Germline V gene sequence: CDR1 DFQATT, CDR2 SNEGSKA (reference sequence). Between the trimmed V and J ends, which lost 3 bases and 7 bases, there was a span of 16 bases. CDR3 coding DNA: TGCAGTGCTAGCAGTCCCGGGAAGGGACAGCCCCAGCATTTT. Encoded protein: CSASSPGKGQPQHF.

The chain links TRBV10-2 to TRBJ2-7, with 10 bases fitting TRBD2. The V gene's germline CDR1 is WSHSY and CDR2 SAAADI. J lost 4 bases, V lost 1 base, and 4 bases had no gene match. There are 15 residues in the CDR3. The CDR3 reads CASSEYSAGGYEQYF. The CDR3 bases are TGCGCCAGCAGTGAGTACTCAGCGGGGGGGTACGAGCAGTACTTC.

For the CDR3, the DNA is TGCGCCAGCAGCTTGGATAATGGTCGGCGGGAGACCCAGTACTTC. It specifies CASSLDNGRRETQYF. The genes are TRBV5-1 and TRBJ2-5; D uncertain. V lost 0 bases to trimming and J lost 5 bases, with 14 bases between them. The CDR3 contains 15 residues. The germline CDR1 and CDR2 sequences are SGHRS and YFSETQ.

This clonotype has more than one count but fewer than ten. J is TRBJ1-6 and V is TRBV7-3, with 11 bases aligning to TRBD1. V shed 2 bases and J 7 bases; nucleotides not matched to a gene: 7. CDR1 and CDR2 from the germline V gene are SGHTA and FQGTGA. The CDR3 sequence is 17 residues long. The CDR3 nucleotides are TGTGCCAGCAGCTTACACGGACAGGGGGCGGAAAATTCACCCCTCCACTTT. Protein sequence: CASSLHGQGAENSPLHF.

V and J are TRBV28 and TRBJ2-1, with D maybe TRBD1 (6 bases). V was clipped by 3 bases and J by 5 bases, with 17 bases between them. The length of the CDR3 is 16 residues. Germline assignment: CDR1 MDHEN and CDR2 SYDVKM. CDR3 coding DNA: TGTGCCAGCAGTTTGGTGGGGACACCGGCTAACAATGAGCAGTTCTTC. This gives the protein CASSLVGTPANNEQFF.

This clonotype was observed a few times. The chain is built from TRBV7-2 and TRBJ2-1; 10 bases are shared with TRBD2. From germline, CDR1 is SGHTA and CDR2 FQGNSA. The V and J ends lost 5 bases and 2 bases, in that order; junction bases with no gene match: 3. The CDR3 length is 15 residues. CDR3 bases: TGTGCCAGCAGCGCGGGACTAGCGCCCTACAATGAGCAGTTCTTC. It yields the protein CASSAGLAPYNEQFF.

The V and J genes are TRBV12-3 or TRBV12-4 and TRBJ2-7, with D perhaps TRBD1 (5 bases). The CDR3 extends over 12 amino acids. Trimming cost V 6 bases and J 3 bases, with 9 bases left between them. This CDR3 reads CASRGPGYEQYF. CDR3 DNA: TGTGCCAGCAGGGGGCCCGGCTACGAGCAGTACTTC.

The rearrangement links TRBV4-2 to TRBJ2-3; 9 nucleotides agree with TRBD2. Germline V lookup: CDR1 LGHNA, CDR2 YNFKEQ. This CDR3 is 16 amino acids long. Trimming took 4 bases from V and 4 from J; bases not matched to a gene: 9. The DNA of the CDR3 is TGTGCCAGCAGCCTCGGCGGGGGGGCCGGGGCAGATACGCAGTATTTT. Amino acid sequence: CASSLGGGAGADTQYF.

The chain has TRBV12-3 or TRBV12-4 and TRBJ2-2; TRBD2 agrees at 9 bases. The CDR3 is 18 residues long. The trim removed 6 bases at V and 1 base at J, leaving 12 bases unmatched. The CDR3 nucleotides are TGTGCCAGCAGGCCTGCTCTCTCTAGCGGGGAGAACACCGGGGAGCTGTTTTTT. Amino acids: CASRPALSSGENTGELFF.

This chain links TRBV30 with TRBJ1-2, with 9 bases fitting TRBD1. J gave up 4 bases and V 2 bases, and 5 bases lay outside the gene matches. The CDR3 consists of 14 residues. Germline CDR1 is GTSNPN and CDR2 is SVGIG (reference sequence). This chain's CDR3 is CAWSRRDRAYGYTF. The CDR3 bases are TGTGCCTGGAGTCGCCGGGACAGGGCCTATGGCTACACCTTC. The full variable domain, its missing parts supplied by reference TRBV30 and TRBJ1-2, is SQTIHQWPATLVQPVGSPLSLECTVEGTSNPNLYWYRQAAGRGLQLLFYSVGIGQISSEVPQNLSASRPQDRQFILSSKKLLLSDSGFYLCAWSRRDRAYGYTFGSGTRLTVV.

This clonotype was picked up a small number of times. This chain joins TRBV12-3 or TRBV12-4 and TRBJ2-3, with 7 bases identical to TRBD1. The CDR3 has 15 residues. V shed 4 bases and J 2 bases; nucleotides not matched to a gene: 6. CDR3 nucleotides: TGTGCCAGCAGTTATGGACAGGAGGCCACAGATACGCAGTATTTT. As protein: CASSYGQEATDTQYF.

This clonotype has a handful of counts. The chain joins TRBV5-1 to TRBJ1-5; D possibly corresponds to TRBD1 (6 bases). The CDR3 is made up of 15 amino acids. Germline assignment: CDR1 SGHRS and CDR2 YFSETQ. Between the trimmed V and J ends, which lost 5 bases and 0 bases, there was a span of 12 bases. The CDR3 DNA is TGCGCCAGCAGTCCCGGACAGACTAGCAATCAGCCCCAGCATTTT. Translation: CASSPGQTSNQPQHF.

CDR3 sequence (DNA): TGTGCCAGCGCCGGGGCGTCACCCTACGAGCAGTACTTC. It specifies CASAGASPYEQYF. The V gene is TRBV6-1, the J gene TRBJ2-7; the D call may be TRBD1 or TRBD2 (5 bases each). Per the germline V gene, CDR1 is MNHNS and CDR2 is SASEGT. The CDR3 has 13 amino acids. The V end was cut by 8 bases, the J end by 2 bases, with 13 bases between.

This rearrangement joins TRBV6-5 to TRBJ1-2; D gene uncertain. Trimming removed 8 bases from V and 5 bases from J, with 15 bases in between. This CDR3 spans 13 amino acids. The germline CDR1 and CDR2 sequences are MNHEY and SVGAGI. CDR3 residues: CASGRDGTYGYTF. CDR3 nucleotides: TGTGCCAGCGGTCGAGACGGAACTTATGGCTACACCTTC.

The chain couples TRBV5-1 to TRBJ1-1, with 9 bases aligning to TRBD1. V shed 6 bases and J 3 bases; nucleotides not matched to a gene: 6. CDR3 length: 14 amino acids. Looked up from germline, CDR1 is SGHRS and CDR2 is YFSETQ. The DNA of the CDR3 is TGCGCCAGCACCTGGACAGGGGAGGACACTGAAGCTTTCTTT. Translated: CASTWTGEDTEAFF.

As concerns this clonotype: This could be a read error, since a much larger clone is one nucleotide away. The chain couples TRBV7-2 to TRBJ1-5; D uncertain. Germline V gene data show CDR1 as SGHTA and CDR2 as FQGNSA. The CDR3 totals 15 residues. The CDR3 here is CVSSLEAGEGQPQHF. The DNA for the CDR3 is TGTGTCAGCAGCTTAGAAGCAGGCGAGGGTCAGCCCCAGCATTTT.

This clonotype was found once. DNA for the CDR3: TGTGCCAGCAGTTTGCCCGCCGTCGCTGAAGCTTTCTTT. This sequence encodes CASSLPAVAEAFF. This chain connects TRBV12-3 or TRBV12-4 to TRBJ1-1; no definite D call. CDR3 size: 13 residues. The germline V and J ends were trimmed by 3 bases and 6 bases, with 11 bases remaining between them.

This clonotype was observed a handful of times. This chain's CDR3 is CASSQDRALGVYEQYF. CDR3 bases: TGCGCCAGCAGCCAAGATAGGGCGTTAGGGGTCTACGAGCAGTACTTC. The V gene is TRBV4-3, the J gene TRBJ2-7, with D possibly matching TRBD1 (5 bases). The CDR3 runs to 16 residues. In germline, CDR1 is LGHNA, CDR2 YSLEER. Trimming took 0 bases from V and 3 from J, leaving 15 bases between them.

This clonotype was observed a single time. The rearrangement links TRBV2 to TRBJ2-1; 9 bases map to TRBD2. This CDR3 comprises 15 residues. From germline, CDR1 is SNHLY and CDR2 FYNNEI. J gave up 2 bases and V 3 bases, and 2 bases lay outside the gene matches. The DNA for the CDR3 is TGTGCCAGCAGTGATGCTAGCGGGGCCTACAATGAGCAGTTCTTC. Protein sequence: CASSDASGAYNEQFF.

This clonotype has a handful of counts. V is TRBV4-3 and J is TRBJ2-1; possibly TRBD2 for D (6 bases). V lost 4 bases to trimming and J lost 7 bases, with 20 bases between them. This CDR3 has 16 residues. Germline V gene sequence: CDR1 LGHNA, CDR2 YSLEER. The CDR3 loop reads CASSRELLYGGNEQFF. The CDR3 DNA follows: TGCGCCAGCAGCCGAGAACTTCTTTACGGGGGTAATGAGCAGTTCTTC.

The chain joins TRBV28 to TRBJ2-3, with D tentatively TRBD2 (6 bases). Germline CDR1 and CDR2: MDHEN and SYDVKM. The CDR3 has 14 amino acids. V dropped 2 bases and J dropped 8 bases, with 14 bases sitting between them. CDR3 amino acids: CASSLAGTRVTQYF. CDR3 nucleotide sequence: TGTGCCAGCAGTTTAGCGGGGACCCGAGTTACGCAGTATTTT.